This record looks at one TCR beta chain sequence and its context. Its matching antigen is unknown. Sequencing was performed with immunoSEQ multiplex PCR; in TCRdb, only in-frame clones are kept and a portion is missing. Among over 45,000 clones listed, about 69% were seen once. Germline CDR1 and CDR2: SGHTA and FQGNSA. The junction had 1 base not matched to a gene; V was cut back by 1 base and J by 9 bases. The CDR3 runs to 13 residues. The sample comes from a study of T cell clones after liver transplantation. Points from the study as a whole: Small, mixed patient groups and varying post-transplant times limit these conclusions. The donor-reactive repertoire was only partly measurable in a couple of subjects, lacking donor cells.

The chain recombines TRBV7-2 with TRBJ2-1; 9 nucleotides match TRBD2. The TCR originated in a human patient who received a liver transplant. The graft donor may have given rise to some T cells. The starting material was CD4+ T cells from blood, obtained around 52 months after liver transplant. Here the CDR3 reads CASSLGLAVEQFF. In DNA form, the CDR3 reads TGTGCCAGCAGCTTAGGACTAGCGGTTGAGCAGTTCTTC. The full variable domain, in which reference TRBV7-2 and TRBJ2-1 provide the parts outside the CDR3, is GAGVSQSPSNKVTEKGKDVELRCDPISGHTALYWYRQSLGQGLEFLIYFQGNSAPDKSGLPSDRFSAERTGGSVSTLTIQRTQQEDSAVYLCASSLGLAVEQFFGPGTRLTVL.